The 25 T cell receptor beta chains reported below all come from one sample, sequenced in a study of blood T cell repertoires in COVID-19. Libraries were prepared by immunoSEQ multiplex PCR; TCRdb keeps only in-frame clonotypes and omits some of them. The table includes around 270,000 clones, approximately 90% detected once. The specimen sequenced was peripheral blood. The source is a man aged 35 to 55 with acute or convalescent COVID-19.

The chain uses TRBV3-1 (or the pseudogene TRBV3-2) and TRBJ1-1; TRBD1 agrees at 9 bases. Germline CDR1 LGHDT, CDR2 YNNKEL (reference sequence). Trimming at V came to 4 bases and at J to 6 bases, leaving 6 bases not matched to a gene. The CDR3 runs 14 residues. The CDR3 reads CASSRTGGESEAFF. Written as DNA, the CDR3 is TGTGCCAGCAGCCGAACAGGGGGCGAATCTGAAGCTTTCTTT.

V is TRBV5-4 and J is TRBJ2-7; possible D gene TRBD2, 6 bases. CDR3 length equals 14 residues. The V gene's germline CDR1 is SGHNT and CDR2 YYREEE (reference sequence). V was cut by 5 bases and J by 7 bases, with 19 bases left in between. CDR3: CASSREGAGREQYF. DNA for the CDR3: TGTGCCAGCAGTCGGGAAGGGGCAGGGAGGGAGCAGTACTTC.

The chain has TRBV5-8 and TRBJ2-2, with 10 positions matching TRBD1. V trimming: 6 bases; J trimming: 6 bases; junction bases outside the gene matches: 14. The CDR3 covers 17 residues. CDR1 SGHTS and CDR2 YDEGEE come from the germline V gene. In DNA form, the CDR3 reads TGTGCCAGCACCACTGGGACAGGGGTGTTGGTGGCCGGGGAGCTGTTTTTT. This encodes CASTTGTGVLVAGELFF.

The V gene is TRBV2, the J gene TRBJ2-2; TRBD2 is a possible D gene (5 bases). CDR1 and CDR2 (germline): SNHLY, FYNNEI. V lost 4 bases and J lost 4, with 10 bases in between. This CDR3 spans 14 amino acids. The CDR3, as DNA: TGTGCCAGCAGTGTGGCAGCGGCCACCGGGGAGCTGTTTTTT. Its translation: CASSVAAATGELFF.

This clone was seen a single time. This chain joins TRBV3-1 (or the pseudogene TRBV3-2) and TRBJ2-1; 10 nucleotides align to TRBD1. V was clipped by 3 bases and J by 7 bases; unmatched bases: 9. This CDR3 comprises 16 residues. The germline gives CDR1 LGHDT, CDR2 YNNKEL (reference sequence). Here the CDR3 DNA reads TGTGCCAGCAGCCAGCCTGACAGGGGGCGAGTGAATGAGCAGTTCTTC. It is translated as CASSQPDRGRVNEQFF.

The chain carries TRBV23-1 and TRBJ2-6; D unclear. TRBV23-1 is designated an ORF whose function remains uncertain. The V end lost 2 bases, the J end lost 2 bases, and 7 bases lay between the germline ends. This CDR3 spans 15 amino acids. The DNA for the CDR3 is TGCGCCAGCAGTCAAGGGCAGGCTGGGGCCAACGTCCTGACTTTC. Encoded protein: CASSQGQAGANVLTF.

This chain links TRBV2 with TRBJ2-3; 8 bases align to TRBD1. CDR1 SNHLY and CDR2 FYNNEI come from the germline V gene. The CDR3 length is 16 residues. V lost 5 bases to trimming and J lost 3 bases; unmatched junction nucleotides: 10. As DNA, the CDR3 is TGTGCCAGCAGTCCCACCTGGACAGGGCGGACAGATACGCAGTATTTT. Encoded protein: CASSPTWTGRTDTQYF.

The chain combines TRBV3-1 (or the pseudogene TRBV3-2) with TRBJ1-2; weak D call: TRBD1 (5 bases). This CDR3 comprises 15 residues. Germline CDR1 and CDR2: LGHDT and YNNKEL (reference sequence). The V gene lost 1 base and the J gene lost 6 bases, with 15 bases spanning the gap. In nucleotides, the CDR3 is TGTGCCAGCAGCCAAGGGGCGGGGGAGCACGATGGCTACACCTTC. It translates to CASSQGAGEHDGYTF.

This rearrangement joins TRBV6-6 to TRBJ1-1; D perhaps matches TRBD1 (6 bases). Germline-derived CDR1 and CDR2 are MNHNY and SVGAGI (reference sequence). The CDR3 covers 15 residues. Trimming cost V 5 bases and J 1 base, with 14 bases left between them. The CDR3 protein is CASSNDRTENTEAFF. CDR3 coding DNA: TGTGCCAGCAGTAACGACAGGACTGAGAACACTGAAGCTTTCTTT.

The V and J genes are TRBV6-5 and TRBJ2-7; tentatively, D is TRBD1 (6 bases). CDR1 is MNHEY, CDR2 SVGAGI, per germline. CDR3 length: 13 residues. The ends were cut back, 5 bases at V and 3 bases at J, with 11 bases in the middle. CDR3 sequence: CASSLGHLYEQYF. The CDR3 nucleotides read TGTGCCAGCAGTCTGGGACACCTCTACGAGCAGTACTTC.

J is TRBJ2-7 and V is TRBV10-3; 7 positions agree with TRBD1. Germline V gene sequence: CDR1 ENHRY, CDR2 SYGVKD. The CDR3 has 15 amino acids. The V gene end was trimmed by 0 bases and the J gene end by 6 bases; junction bases not matched to a gene: 8. The CDR3 DNA sequence: TGTGCCATCAGTGAGTCCATCAGGGGGAACTCCGAGCAGTACTTC. Its protein product is CAISESIRGNSEQYF.

The chain has TRBV5-6 and TRBJ2-2, with D possibly TRBD1 on 5 matching bases. Germline values: CDR1 SGHDT, CDR2 YYEEEE. Trimming removed 0 bases from V and 2 bases from J, with 14 bases in between. The CDR3 extends over 17 amino acids. DNA of the CDR3: TGTGCCAGCAGCTTGGCCTCAGGGCCCTCCAACACCGGGGAGCTGTTTTTT. This gives the protein CASSLASGPSNTGELFF.

This sequence joins TRBV2 and TRBJ1-5; D gene uncertain. Trimming stripped 6 bases from V and 9 bases from J, with 15 bases between. Germline V CDR1 and CDR2: SNHLY, FYNNEI. The CDR3 extends over 13 amino acids. The CDR3 DNA reads TGTGCCAGCAGCGCCCGGGAGGAGGGGCCCCAGCATTTT. Protein sequence: CASSAREEGPQHF.

The V gene is TRBV12-3 or TRBV12-4, the J gene TRBJ2-3; the D is unclear. The CDR3 sequence is 13 residues long. Trimming took off 0 bases at V and 6 bases at J, with 7 bases between the two ends. CDR3 sequence (DNA): TGTGCCAGCAGTTTAGCGACAAGGGATACGCAGTATTTT. It specifies CASSLATRDTQYF.

This chain joins TRBV29-1 and TRBJ1-1; D remains ambiguous. The V gene lost 5 bases and the J gene lost 1 base, with 5 bases spanning the gap. Germline V gives CDR1 SQVTM, CDR2 ANQGSEA. The CDR3 is 11 amino acids. The CDR3 region is CSVTRNTEAFF. CDR3 nucleotides: TGCAGCGTTACAAGGAACACTGAAGCTTTCTTT.

V usage is TRBV25-1 and J usage is TRBJ1-6; D may be TRBD1 (6 bases). CDR1 is MGHDK, CDR2 SYGVNS, per germline. The CDR3 spans 13 residues. V gave up 2 bases and J gave up 9 bases, with 8 bases separating them. The CDR3: CASSEQGTSPLHF. CDR3 nucleotides: TGTGCCAGCAGTGAACAGGGGACTTCACCCCTCCACTTT.

The rearrangement uses TRBV2 and TRBJ1-1; D unresolved. The CDR3 runs to 11 residues. Germline V gene sequence: CDR1 SNHLY, CDR2 FYNNEI. The ends were cut back, 7 bases at V and 2 bases at J, with 5 bases in the middle. Written as DNA, the CDR3 is TGTGCCAGCATAGAAAACACTGAAGCTTTCTTT. It yields the protein CASIENTEAFF.

The V call is TRBV7-6, the J call TRBJ1-6; 7 bases match TRBD1. CDR3 size: 13 residues. From germline, CDR1 is SGHVS and CDR2 FNYEAQ. V gave up 5 bases and J gave up 9 bases; unmatched junction bases: 4. The CDR3 region is CASSTGEGSPLHF. As DNA, the CDR3 is TGTGCCAGCAGCACAGGGGAAGGTTCACCCCTCCACTTT.

This clone was detected a few times. The gene calls are TRBV3-1 (or the pseudogene TRBV3-2) and TRBJ2-1; TRBD2 matches at 16 bases. From germline, CDR1 is LGHDT and CDR2 YNNKEL (reference sequence). The CDR3 totals 19 residues. With V trimmed by 0 bases and J by 5 bases, 7 bases remained unmatched. CDR3 bases: TGTGCCAGCAGCCAAGAAGGGACTAGCGGGGGGGTAAACGACAATGAGCAGTTCTTC. It translates to CASSQEGTSGGVNDNEQFF.

This chain connects TRBV4-2 to TRBJ1-1, with D maybe TRBD1 (5 bases). Germline CDR1 reads LGHNA; CDR2 reads YNFKEQ. The CDR3 loop spans 12 amino acids. The V and J ends lost 4 bases and 5 bases respectively, with 8 bases between them. CDR3 residues: CASSLRGTEAFF. As DNA, the CDR3 is TGTGCCAGCAGCCTACGGGGGACTGAAGCTTTCTTT.

CDR3 sequence reads: CATKGDQPQHF. CDR3 nucleotides: TGTGCCACCAAAGGAGATCAGCCCCAGCATTTT. J is TRBJ1-5 and V is TRBV24-1, with D hard to call. Germline V gives CDR1 KGHDR, CDR2 SFDVKD. Deletions cut 8 bases from V and 5 bases from J, with 6 bases between. This CDR3 comprises 11 residues.

The V and J genes are TRBV7-2 and TRBJ2-6; D possibly corresponds to TRBD1 (6 bases). The germline gives CDR1 SGHTA, CDR2 FQGNSA. V lost 4 bases and J lost 3, with 13 bases in between. There are 16 residues in the CDR3. This CDR3 is CASSSTRTVGANVLTF. In nucleotides, the CDR3 is TGTGCCAGCAGCTCGACGAGGACAGTTGGGGCCAACGTCCTGACTTTC.

V usage is TRBV7-2 and J usage is TRBJ2-7; weak D call: TRBD2 (5 bases). Trimming took 0 bases from V and 4 from J, leaving 10 bases between them. CDR1 and CDR2 from the germline V gene are SGHTA and FQGNSA. The CDR3 contains 14 residues. In DNA, the CDR3 is TGTGCCAGCAGCTTAGCCGGACTCCAGTACGAGCAGTACTTC. Its protein is CASSLAGLQYEQYF. Complete variable domain (other parts from reference TRBV7-2 and TRBJ2-7): GAGVSQSPSNKVTEKGKDVELRCDPISGHTALYWYRQSLGQGLEFLIYFQGNSAPDKSGLPSDRFSAERTGGSVSTLTIQRTQQEDSAVYLCASSLAGLQYEQYFGPGTRLTVT.

This rearrangement joins TRBV5-6 to TRBJ2-5; TRBD2 is a possible D gene (7 bases). This CDR3 is built from 15 residues. With 0 bases removed from V and 5 bases from J, the gap between germline ends came to 14 bases. CDR1 and CDR2 from the germline V gene are SGHDT and YYEEEE. CDR3 nucleotide sequence: TGTGCCAGCAGCTTGGTCGGGGGGCGGAGGGAGACCCAGTACTTC. Protein: CASSLVGGRRETQYF.

The chain recombines TRBV24-1 with TRBJ1-2; D gene unclear. CDR1 and CDR2 from the germline V gene are KGHDR and SFDVKD. Trimming took off 6 bases at V and 2 bases at J, with 3 bases between the two ends. The CDR3 sequence is 11 residues long. The CDR3 DNA is TGTGCCACCAGTCTCAACTATGGCTACACCTTC. Its translation: CATSLNYGYTF.